Each of the 2 T cell receptor beta chains below was sequenced from the same sample in a study of PD-1 blockade in classical Hodgkin lymphoma. Clones were sequenced by immunoSEQ multiplex PCR, and TCRdb holds only the in-frame ones, with some missing. The top ten clones hold 5.8% of a sample with 20,000 to 25,000 clones, about 64% of them seen once. All patients relapsed after autologous stem cell transplantation, and brentuximab vedotin exposure varied. The sample here was peripheral blood mononuclear cells (PBMCs), taken at baseline. These receptors all come from a human donor with classical Hodgkin lymphoma.

The genes are TRBV7-3 and TRBJ2-1; D might be TRBD2 (6 bases). Per the germline V gene, CDR1 is SGHTA and CDR2 is FQGTGA. The CDR3 runs 14 residues. V gave up 1 base and J gave up 2 bases, with 6 bases separating them. CDR3 coding DNA: TGTGCCAGCAGCTTAAGCGGGACCTACAATGAGCAGTTCTTC. Its translation is CASSLSGTYNEQFF.

This clone was counted only a few times. The chain has TRBV10-3 and TRBJ2-3, with TRBD2 matching over 11 bases. The CDR3 has 14 residues. Trimming cost V 10 bases and J 1 base; bases outside gene matches: 4. Per germline, CDR1 ENHRY and CDR2 SYGVKD. In DNA form, the CDR3 reads TGTGCCACCAAGACTAGCGGGGGCACAGATACGCAGTATTTT. Translating it yields CATKTSGGTDTQYF.